The T cell receptor (beta chain) described here comes from a study of T cells expressing NK-cell markers. The overall study: Seven of eight sequenced donors tested HCMV-seropositive; one tested seronegative.

The V gene's germline CDR1 is SGHRS and CDR2 YFSETQ. The CDR3 covers 13 residues. TCRdb reanalyzed the 5' RACE reads and collapses them to one entry per CDR3 protein, without DNA. Its clone listing holds more than 400,000 distinct CDR3 sequences. Input material: blood T cells: a sorted CD56 or NKG2C T cell subset, CD4+ or CD8+ T cells, or bulk PBMC T cells (not recorded which). This clonotype originated in a woman aged 18 to 75 in good health. This sequence joins TRBV5-1 and TRBJ2-1; as DNA is missing, the TRBD1 call by TCRdb cannot be tested. The CDR3 loop reads CASSAGSYNEQFF. Full variable domain (outside the CDR3, taken from reference TRBV5-1 and TRBJ2-1): KAGVTQTPRYLIKTRGQQVTLSCSPISGHRSVSWYQQTPGQGLQFLFEYFSETQRNKGNFPGRFSGRQFSNSRSEMNVSTLELGDSALYLCASSAGSYNEQFFGPGTRLTVL.